This TCR beta chain came from a study of blood T cell repertoires in COVID-19. Study-wide context: From T cells, B-cell-depleted T cells, or PBMCs came the material, which was cDNA or gDNA.

CDR1 is MNHEY and CDR2 is SVGAGI in the germline V gene. Trimming left V 2 bases short and J 4 bases short, with 11 bases between. The length of the CDR3 is 14 residues. Per the original methods: Researchers report that nucleated cell counts were estimated from reference gene primer amplification. The assay was immunoSEQ multiplex PCR, and TCRdb's table has in-frame clones only and misses some. The DNA gave D and trimming, while V, J and clone size come from that table. Of some 670,000 clones in the sample, just under 90% are singletons; the top ten hold roughly 0.26%. The chain combines TRBV6-5 with TRBJ1-2; maybe TRBD1 (6 bases). The sample consisted of peripheral blood. This TCR derives from a woman aged 18-29 years with acute or convalescent COVID-19. CDR3 sequence: CASSYAVDSYGYTF. Here the CDR3 DNA reads TGTGCCAGCAGTTACGCTGTGGACAGCTATGGCTACACCTTC.